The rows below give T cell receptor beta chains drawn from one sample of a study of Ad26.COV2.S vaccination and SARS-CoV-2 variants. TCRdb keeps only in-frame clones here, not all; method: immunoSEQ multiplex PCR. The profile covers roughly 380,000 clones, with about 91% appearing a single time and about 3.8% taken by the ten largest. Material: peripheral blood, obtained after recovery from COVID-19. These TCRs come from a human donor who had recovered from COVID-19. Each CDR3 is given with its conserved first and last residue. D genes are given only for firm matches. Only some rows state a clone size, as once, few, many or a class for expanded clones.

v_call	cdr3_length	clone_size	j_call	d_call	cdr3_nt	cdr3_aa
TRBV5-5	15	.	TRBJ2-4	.	TGTGCCAGCAGGTATCAGTCGGGACCGAAAAACATTCAGTACTTC	CASRYQSGPKNIQYF
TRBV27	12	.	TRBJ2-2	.	TGTGCCAGCACCCAACGGGCCGGGGAGCTGTTTTTT	CASTQRAGELFF
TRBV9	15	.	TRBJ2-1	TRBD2	TGTGCCAGCAGCGTAGTTAGCGGGGGAAACAATGAGCAGTTCTTC	CASSVVSGGNNEQFF
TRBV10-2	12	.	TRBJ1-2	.	TGCGCCAGCAGTGAGTCAGGGGATGGCTACACCTTC	CASSESGDGYTF
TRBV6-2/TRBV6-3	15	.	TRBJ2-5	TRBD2	TGTGCCAGCAGTTATGTGGCGGGGGGGCAAGAGACCCAGTACTTC	CASSYVAGGQETQYF
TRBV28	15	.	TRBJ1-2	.	TGTGCCAGCAGTTTTACGGGCAGAGAGAACTATGGCTACACCTTC	CASSFTGRENYGYTF
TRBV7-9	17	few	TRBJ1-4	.	TGTGCCAGCAGCTTTGGCTCCCTGGGGGGACTTAATGAAAAACTGTTTTTT	CASSFGSLGGLNEKLFF
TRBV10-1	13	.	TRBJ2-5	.	TGCGCCAGCAGCCGCAGGGGCCAAGAGACCCAGTACTTC	CASSRRGQETQYF
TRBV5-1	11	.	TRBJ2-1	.	TGCGCCAGCCGAGGGGACAATGAGCAGTTCTTC	CASRGDNEQFF
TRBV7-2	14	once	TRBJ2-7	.	TGTGCCAGCAAATTGGACATGCTGGCCTACGAGCAGTACTTC	CASKLDMLAYEQYF
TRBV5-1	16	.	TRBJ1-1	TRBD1	TGCGCCAGCAGCTTGAGACAGGGGGGTGGGAACACTGAAGCTTTCTTT	CASSLRQGGGNTEAFF
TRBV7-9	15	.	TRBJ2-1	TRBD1	TGTGCCAGCAGCCTCAGACAGGGGATGGGTGATGAGCAGTTCTTC	CASSLRQGMGDEQFF
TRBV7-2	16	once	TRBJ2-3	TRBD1	TGTGCCAGCAGCTTAGAAGGACAGGGCTTTTTGAATACGCAGTATTTT	CASSLEGQGFLNTQYF
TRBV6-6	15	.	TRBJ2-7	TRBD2	TGTGCCAGCAGCCCTCCCGGGGGGGGTCCCTACGAGCAGTACTTC	CASSPPGGGPYEQYF
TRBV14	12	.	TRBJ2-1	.	TGTGCCAGCAGCCAAGAATACAATGAGCAGTTCTTC	CASSQEYNEQFF
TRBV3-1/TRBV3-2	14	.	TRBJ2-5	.	TGTGCCAGCAGCCAGGGCAGCTTGAAAGAGACCCAGTACTTC	CASSQGSLKETQYF